This T cell receptor (beta chain) emerged from a study of cytotoxic CD8 clonotypes in ibrutinib-treated CLL. The overall study: Investigators reported roughly 24 partial and 2 complete responses; after median roughly 63 months, roughly 14 patients remained remitted and about 12 progressed. Samples averaged around 280,000 productive templates and roughly 86,000 productive rearrangements. Study-level points and caveats: Clonality went up at ibrutinib response and then declined back toward baseline at progression.

CDR3 size: 15 residues. The V gene end was trimmed by 4 bases and the J gene end by 6 bases; junction bases not matched to a gene: 9. Germline CDR1 reads SNHLY; CDR2 reads FYNNEI. PBMCs that had been cryopreserved were the source of about 2 micrograms of genomic DNA for TCR beta libraries. The data were produced by immunoSEQ multiplex PCR, yet TCRdb's version contains in-frame clones alone and is incomplete. Here the sample spans about 49,000 clones, more than 45% being singletons. This clone was picked up a small number of times. Its antigen remains unknown. This clonotype was sampled from a human donor with chronic lymphocytic leukemia. The specimen comprised PBMCs, sampled after 12 months of ibrutinib treatment. The chain links TRBV2 to TRBJ2-1; 7 bases agree with TRBD2. As DNA, the CDR3 is TGTGCCAGCAGTGGGGAAGCGGGACGGACCAATGAGCAGTTCTTC. Its translation is CASSGEAGRTNEQFF.